This TCR beta chain is from a study of graft-versus-host responses after intestinal transplantation. Germline values: CDR1 SNHLY, CDR2 FYNNEI. The CDR3 covers 15 residues. With 4 bases removed from V and 2 bases from J, the gap between germline ends came to 14 bases. The repertoire was sequenced with immunoSEQ multiplex PCR; TCRdb's copy has only in-frame clones and lacks some. The profile shows some 25,000 clones, under 45% of them singletons. This sequence was found in a human patient who received an intestinal transplant. The chain has TRBV2 and TRBJ2-5, with D possibly matching TRBD1 (6 bases). This specimen was alloreactive CD4+ T cells from a mixed lymphocyte reaction culture, taken before intestinal transplant. The subset was: CFSE-low proliferating T cells sorted from roughly 6-day pre-transplant mixed lymphocyte reaction (GvH or HvG direction). CDR3 nucleotide sequence: TGTGCCAGCAGTGGGACAGCAAATTCTCAAGAGACCCAGTACTTC. Translated: CASSGTANSQETQYF.